This TCR beta chain emerged from a study of T cell changes during pregnancy in multiple sclerosis. Here immunoSEQ multiplex PCR was the method, and the copy in TCRdb shows in-frame clones only, minus some. The sample lists under 75,000 clones, more than 90% occurring once. This clone was seen once. V lost 5 bases, J lost 2 bases, and 14 bases lay in between. CDR1 SEHNR and CDR2 FQNEAQ come from the germline V gene (reference sequence). CDR3 length: 15 amino acids. The starting material was peripheral blood, obtained in the first trimester of pregnancy. The genes are TRBV7-9 and TRBJ2-3, with TRBD2 as a possible D gene (6 bases). This clonotype was sampled from a female donor with multiple sclerosis, enrolled in a pregnancy study. The CDR3 region is CASSLGDSITDTQYF. The CDR3 DNA follows: TGTGCCAGCAGCCTAGGGGACTCGATCACAGATACGCAGTATTTT.